The 28 T cell receptor beta chains given below trace back to one sample, sequenced in a study of T-cell memory formation after mild COVID-19. TCRdb passed the 5' RACE reads through MiXCR, listing each CDR3 protein once. The repertoire holds 350,000 to 450,000 distinct CDR3 sequences, with 15% to 20% as singletons. Input material: PBMCs or a T cell subset sorted from them (not recorded which). The source of these receptors is an adult woman who had mild COVID-19 (a few samples of this study predate the infection). Cell type and time point are not known.

This clonotype appeared a few times. This chain connects TRBV18 to TRBJ2-5, with 7 bases aligning to TRBD1. Germline V gene sequence: CDR1 KGHSH, CDR2 LQKENI. V dropped 1 base and J dropped 5; count of bases not matched to a gene: 4. The CDR3 is made up of 14 amino acids. The CDR3 region has the DNA TGTGCCAGCTCACCACGACAGGGTTTTGAGACCCAGTACTTC. Its protein is CASSPRQGFETQYF.

In its sample, this clonotype was seen a few times. The chain combines TRBV12-3 or TRBV12-4 with TRBJ1-1; D is uncertain. CDR3 length: 12 amino acids. Trimming took off 2 bases at V and 8 bases at J, with 9 bases between the two ends. The CDR3 loop reads CASSLWVGEAFF. Written as DNA, the CDR3 is TGTGCCAGCAGTTTATGGGTCGGAGAAGCTTTCTTT.

V is TRBV4-3 and J is TRBJ1-4; tentative D call: TRBD1 (5 bases). The CDR3 has 16 amino acids. Germline values: CDR1 LGHNA, CDR2 YSLEER. V lost 0 bases to trimming and J lost 7 bases, with 15 bases between them. CDR3 nucleotide sequence: TGCGCCAGCAGCCAAGATGGACCAGGGTATGCTGAAAAACTGTTTTTT. Protein sequence: CASSQDGPGYAEKLFF.

The sample holds a few counts of this clonotype. This chain uses TRBV11-2 with TRBJ1-1; perhaps TRBD1 as D (5 bases). Trimming shortened V by 5 bases and J by 4 bases, and 17 bases separated the two germline ends. The CDR3 consists of 15 residues. Germline V gives CDR1 SGHAT, CDR2 FQNNGV. CDR3 in amino acids: CASSPIRGVITEAFF. Here the CDR3 DNA reads TGTGCCAGCAGCCCCATCCGGGGGGTTATCACTGAAGCTTTCTTT.

The V and J genes are TRBV2 and TRBJ2-1, with D possibly matching TRBD2 (6 bases). Trimming stripped 0 bases from V and 7 bases from J, with 16 bases between. CDR1 is SNHLY, CDR2 FYNNEI, per germline. The CDR3 spans 16 residues. The CDR3 nucleotides read TGTGCCAGCAGTGAAGCTGCGAGCGGGCCCACGAATGAGCAGTTCTTC. It encodes CASSEAASGPTNEQFF.

The rearrangement uses TRBV7-2 and TRBJ2-2; tentatively, D is TRBD2 (5 bases). With 4 bases removed from V and 5 bases from J, the gap between germline ends came to 17 bases. Per germline, CDR1 SGHTA and CDR2 FQGNSA. The CDR3 spans 16 residues. CDR3 sequence reads: CASSYRTSTGTGELFF. Here the CDR3 DNA reads TGTGCCAGCAGCTATAGGACCTCGACGGGGACCGGGGAGCTGTTTTTT.

The CDR3 reads CASSSGTGGVGETQYF. As DNA, the CDR3 is TGCGCCAGCAGTTCTGGGACAGGGGGCGTCGGAGAGACCCAGTACTTC. J is TRBJ2-5 and V is TRBV5-1, with TRBD1 matching 12 bases. The CDR3 length is 16 residues. Germline trimming cut 5 bases from V and 4 bases from J; bases unmatched to any gene: 9. The germline gives CDR1 SGHRS, CDR2 YFSETQ. The full variable domain, completed using reference TRBV5-1 and TRBJ2-5, is KAGVTQTPRYLIKTRGQQVTLSCSPISGHRSVSWYQQTPGQGLQFLFEYFSETQRNKGNFPGRFSGRQFSNSRSEMNVSTLELGDSALYLCASSSGTGGVGETQYFGPGTRLLVL.

Many counts were recorded for this clonotype. The gene calls are TRBV7-6 and TRBJ2-1, with D perhaps matching TRBD1 or TRBD2 (5 bases each). The CDR3 contains 16 residues. With 0 bases removed from V and 7 bases from J, the gap between germline ends came to 16 bases. Germline loops: CDR1 SGHVS, CDR2 FNYEAQ. CDR3 DNA: TGTGCCAGCAGCTTAGCGGGAAGGGGAGTCGGGAATGAGCAGTTCTTC. This codes for CASSLAGRGVGNEQFF.

This chain uses TRBV7-2 with TRBJ1-2; 8 bases are a match to TRBD1. Per the germline V gene, CDR1 is SGHTA and CDR2 is FQGNSA. V shed 5 bases and J 0 bases; nucleotides not matched to a gene: 5. There are 15 residues in the CDR3. CDR3 sequence (DNA): TGTGCCAGCAGCCCATCGGGACAGGCTAACTATGGCTACACCTTC. Its translation: CASSPSGQANYGYTF.

J is TRBJ2-3 and V is TRBV20-1, with 14 bases identical to TRBD2. CDR3 length equals 17 residues. The V and J ends lost 5 bases and 2 bases, in that order; junction bases with no gene match: 9. The germline gives CDR1 DFQATT, CDR2 SNEGSKA (reference sequence). The CDR3, as DNA: TGCAGTGCTCCGCCGGGACTAGCGGGGGCCTTCACAGATACGCAGTATTTT. It specifies CSAPPGLAGAFTDTQYF.

This clonotype was observed a handful of times. The rearrangement joins TRBV7-9 to TRBJ1-4; D gene uncertain. Trimming shortened V by 2 bases and J by 5 bases, and 6 bases separated the two germline ends. CDR3 length: 13 amino acids. Per germline, CDR1 SEHNR and CDR2 FQNEAQ (reference sequence). The CDR3 bases are TGTGCCAGCAGCTTAATGGCGAATGAAAAACTGTTTTTT. Amino acid sequence: CASSLMANEKLFF.

The genes are TRBV20-1 and TRBJ1-4; D possibly corresponds to TRBD1 (6 bases). V was cut by 3 bases and J by 7 bases, with 18 bases left in between. Germline CDR1 and CDR2: DFQATT and SNEGSKA (reference sequence). This CDR3 has 15 amino acids. CDR3 protein: CSASDAGGAGEKLFF. For the CDR3, the DNA is TGCAGTGCTAGTGACGCGGGGGGCGCAGGTGAAAAACTGTTTTTT.

CDR3 residues: CSAHPDRGKGYTF. The CDR3 DNA follows: TGCAGTGCCCACCCGGACAGGGGTAAGGGCTACACCTTC. The chain uses TRBV20-1 and TRBJ1-2; 9 bases are shared with TRBD1. CDR1 is DFQATT and CDR2 is SNEGSKA in the germline V gene (reference sequence). This CDR3 is built from 13 residues. Unmatched junction bases numbered 10, after V lost 6 bases and J lost 8 bases.

This clonotype occurred a few times. The V gene is TRBV29-1, the J gene TRBJ2-1; TRBD2 matches at 8 bases. The junction had 5 bases not matched to a gene; V was cut back by 6 bases and J by 4 bases. Germline lookup yields CDR1 SQVTM and CDR2 ANQGSEA. The CDR3 is made up of 13 amino acids. CDR3 DNA sequence: TGCAGCGTCCGCGGGGGGAGGTACAATGAGCAGTTCTTC. This encodes CSVRGGRYNEQFF.

This clonotype was seen more than once but under ten times. V usage is TRBV12-3 or TRBV12-4 and J usage is TRBJ1-6; D remains unclear. Trimming shortened V by 5 bases and J by 9 bases, and 8 bases separated the two germline ends. The CDR3 loop spans 12 amino acids. CDR3 sequence: CASSPGVSPLHF. The CDR3 DNA is TGTGCCAGCAGTCCCGGGGTTTCACCCCTCCACTTT.

The V gene is TRBV20-1, the J gene TRBJ2-7, with D possibly called TRBD1 or TRBD2 (5 bases each). The germline gives CDR1 DFQATT, CDR2 SNEGSKA (reference sequence). The CDR3 totals 17 residues. Trimming removed 1 base at V and 7 bases at J, with 26 bases between. This CDR3 is CSARVYSSGTALWEQYF. The CDR3 DNA is TGCAGTGCTAGAGTGTACAGTTCCGGGACGGCGCTTTGGGAGCAGTACTTC.

The chain couples TRBV2 to TRBJ2-1; 11 bases agree with TRBD1. Germline V gene lookup returns CDR1 SNHLY and CDR2 FYNNEI. Germline trimming cut 6 bases from V and 6 bases from J; bases unmatched to any gene: 13. The CDR3 runs 17 residues. The CDR3 nucleotides read TGTGCCAGCAGGGGACAGGGGGTGCGACAGCTACGCAATGAGCAGTTCTTC. Protein product: CASRGQGVRQLRNEQFF.

The CDR3 sequence: CSASGTGGSGYTF. The CDR3, as DNA: TGCAGTGCTAGCGGGACAGGGGGCTCTGGCTACACCTTC. V usage is TRBV20-1 and J usage is TRBJ1-2, with 12 bases matching TRBD1. Germline V lookup: CDR1 DFQATT, CDR2 SNEGSKA (reference sequence). V lost 3 bases to trimming and J lost 7 bases; unmatched junction nucleotides: 3. This CDR3 contains 13 residues.

The chain has TRBV7-2 and TRBJ2-2; 9 bases align to TRBD1. The trim removed 1 base at V and 2 bases at J, leaving 2 bases unmatched. Germline assignment: CDR1 SGHTA and CDR2 FQGNSA. The CDR3 is 16 amino acids. The CDR3 region has the DNA TGTGCCAGCAGCTTAGTAACAGGGGGCAACACCGGGGAGCTGTTTTTT. Its translation is CASSLVTGGNTGELFF.

This clonotype was counted only a few times. The chain combines TRBV20-1 with TRBJ1-6; perhaps TRBD1 as D (6 bases). CDR3 length: 18 amino acids. With 0 bases removed from V and 10 bases from J, the gap between germline ends came to 25 bases. The germline V gene has CDR1 DFQATT and CDR2 SNEGSKA (reference sequence). Written as DNA, the CDR3 is TGCAGTGCTAGAGATCTGGGAGACTACAGGGCCAGTTACTCACCCCTCCACTTT. Amino acid sequence: CSARDLGDYRASYSPLHF.

The V and J genes are TRBV7-8 and TRBJ1-1, with 8 positions matching TRBD1. CDR1 is SGHVS, CDR2 FQNEAQ, per germline. The CDR3 has 15 amino acids. Germline trimming cut 5 bases from V and 6 bases from J; bases unmatched to any gene: 11. Here the CDR3 DNA reads TGTGCCAGCAGCCCTTCCAGGGGGCTTAGGGCTGAAGCTTTCTTT. Encoded protein: CASSPSRGLRAEAFF.

This clonotype was recorded a few times. V is TRBV29-1 and J is TRBJ1-2, with 12 positions matching TRBD1. The germline V gene encodes CDR1 SQVTM and CDR2 ANQGSEA. With V trimmed by 4 bases and J by 7 bases, 1 base remained unmatched. The CDR3 runs to 12 residues. The CDR3 here is CSVGDRGLGYTF. For the CDR3, the DNA is TGCAGCGTTGGGGACAGGGGGCTTGGCTACACCTTC.

This clonotype was seen many times. This chain uses TRBV6-5 with TRBJ2-3, with D perhaps TRBD2 (6 bases). The germline V gene encodes CDR1 MNHEY and CDR2 SVGAGI. V dropped 7 bases and J dropped 2 bases, with 16 bases sitting between them. This CDR3 region has 15 residues. CDR3 in amino acids: CASKTRTTPTDTQYF. In nucleotides, the CDR3 is TGTGCCAGCAAGACTAGGACTACCCCCACAGATACGCAGTATTTT.

This clonotype appeared a few times. The chain employs TRBV29-1 and TRBJ2-7, with a possible D match to TRBD1 (6 bases). Trimming pared 0 bases from V and 7 bases from J, leaving 7 bases between. The germline V gene has CDR1 SQVTM and CDR2 ANQGSEA. This CDR3 is 11 amino acids long. CDR3 DNA sequence: TGCAGCGTTGAAGAGGGGGCGGAGCAGTACTTC. It specifies CSVEEGAEQYF.

The CDR3 DNA sequence: TGTGCCAGCAGGGGGACTAGCGGTAGCACAGATACGCAGTATTTT. It translates to CASRGTSGSTDTQYF. The V call is TRBV2, the J call TRBJ2-3; 11 bases are a match to TRBD2. J was trimmed by 0 bases and V by 6 bases; bases with no gene match: 2. Germline loops: CDR1 SNHLY, CDR2 FYNNEI. The CDR3 consists of 15 residues.

The CDR3: CASSQTGINSPLHF. The CDR3 nucleotides are TGTGCCAGCAGCCAGACAGGGATTAATTCACCCCTCCACTTT. V is TRBV7-9 and J is TRBJ1-6, with 7 bases fitting TRBD1. Germline V gives CDR1 SEHNR, CDR2 FQNEAQ (reference sequence). The CDR3 is made up of 14 amino acids. The junction had 4 bases not matched to a gene; V was cut back by 5 bases and J by 6 bases.

V usage is TRBV19 and J usage is TRBJ1-2; D is unresolved. The CDR3 spans 10 residues. Germline loops: CDR1 LNHDA, CDR2 SQIVND (reference sequence). Trimming left V 7 bases short and J 6 bases short, with 6 bases between. The CDR3 DNA is TGTGCCAGTACCAGCAATGGCTACACCTTC. This sequence encodes CASTSNGYTF.

This clonotype was detected ten times or more. The chain employs TRBV27 and TRBJ2-3, with D unclear. CDR1 MNHEY and CDR2 SMNVEV come from the germline V gene (reference sequence). The CDR3 has 14 amino acids. The V end was cut by 3 bases, the J end by 3 bases, with 10 bases between. Here the CDR3 DNA reads TGTGCCAGCAGTTTCTCGGCAGGAACAGATACGCAGTATTTT. Its translation: CASSFSAGTDTQYF.